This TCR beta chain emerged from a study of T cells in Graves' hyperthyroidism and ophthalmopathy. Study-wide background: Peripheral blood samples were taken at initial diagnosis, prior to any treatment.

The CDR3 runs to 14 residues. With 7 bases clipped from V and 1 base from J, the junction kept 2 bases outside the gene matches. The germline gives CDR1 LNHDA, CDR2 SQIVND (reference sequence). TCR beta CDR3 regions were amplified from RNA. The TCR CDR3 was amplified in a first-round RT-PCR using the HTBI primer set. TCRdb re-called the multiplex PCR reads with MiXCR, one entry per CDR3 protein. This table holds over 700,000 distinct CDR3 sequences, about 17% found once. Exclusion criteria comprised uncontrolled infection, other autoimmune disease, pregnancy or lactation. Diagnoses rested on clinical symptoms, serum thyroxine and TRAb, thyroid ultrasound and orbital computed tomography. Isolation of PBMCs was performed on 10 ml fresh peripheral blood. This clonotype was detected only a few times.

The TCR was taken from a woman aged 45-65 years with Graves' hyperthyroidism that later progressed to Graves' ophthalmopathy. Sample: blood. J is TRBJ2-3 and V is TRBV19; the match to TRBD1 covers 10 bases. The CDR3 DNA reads TGTGCCAGTACCGGGACAGGGGGCACAGATACGCAGTATTTT. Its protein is CASTGTGGTDTQYF.